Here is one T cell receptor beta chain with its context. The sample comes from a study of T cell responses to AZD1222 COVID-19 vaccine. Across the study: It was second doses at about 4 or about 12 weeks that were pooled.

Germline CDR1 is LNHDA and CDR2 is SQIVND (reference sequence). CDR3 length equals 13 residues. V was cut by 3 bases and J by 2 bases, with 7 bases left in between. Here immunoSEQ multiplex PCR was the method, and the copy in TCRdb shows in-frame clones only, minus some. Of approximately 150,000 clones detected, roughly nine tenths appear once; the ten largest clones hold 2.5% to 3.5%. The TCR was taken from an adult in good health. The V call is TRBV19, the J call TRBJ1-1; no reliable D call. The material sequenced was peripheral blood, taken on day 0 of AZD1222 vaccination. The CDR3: CASSIEGNTEAFF. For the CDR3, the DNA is TGTGCCAGTAGTATTGAGGGTAACACTGAAGCTTTCTTT.